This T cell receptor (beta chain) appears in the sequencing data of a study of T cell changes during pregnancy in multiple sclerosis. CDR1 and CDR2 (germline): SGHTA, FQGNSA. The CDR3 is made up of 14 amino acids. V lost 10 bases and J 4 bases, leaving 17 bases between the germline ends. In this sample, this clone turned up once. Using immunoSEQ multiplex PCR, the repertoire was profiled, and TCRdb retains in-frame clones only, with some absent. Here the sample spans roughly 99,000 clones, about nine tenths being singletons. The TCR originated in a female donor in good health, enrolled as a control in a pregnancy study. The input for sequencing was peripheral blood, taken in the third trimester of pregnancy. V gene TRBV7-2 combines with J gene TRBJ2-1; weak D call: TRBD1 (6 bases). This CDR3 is CATIRGDIYNEQFF. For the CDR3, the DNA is TGTGCCACGATACGTGGGGACATTTACAATGAGCAGTTCTTC. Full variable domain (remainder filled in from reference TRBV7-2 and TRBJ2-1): GAGVSQSPSNKVTEKGKDVELRCDPISGHTALYWYRQSLGQGLEFLIYFQGNSAPDKSGLPSDRFSAERTGGSVSTLTIQRTQQEDSAVYLCATIRGDIYNEQFFGPGTRLTVL.